Shown below are 18 T cell receptor beta chains from a single sample sequenced in a study of T cell repertoires in cytomegalovirus infection. MiXCR, run by TCRdb on the reads, gives a single entry per CDR3 protein. Of about 220,000 distinct CDR3 sequences in the sample, roughly 34% were seen once. No antigen is known for these receptors. The source was CD8+ T cells from cultured PBMCs, collected from culture after CMV antigen stimulation. All receptors come from a human donor in good health (CMV status not recorded). Some clones in this sample may be carry-over from other donors' samples.

This clonotype rates as medium-sized. The chain joins TRBV7-2 to TRBJ2-3; no firm D call. This CDR3 spans 14 amino acids. Germline V gives CDR1 SGHTA, CDR2 FQGNSA. Trimming shortened V by 5 bases and J by 5 bases, and 14 bases separated the two germline ends. CDR3 nucleotide sequence: TGTGCCAGCAGCCCCGGCGCGATGATAGATACGCAGTATTTT. Encoded protein: CASSPGAMIDTQYF.

The chain couples TRBV19 to TRBJ1-1; 7 bases fit TRBD1. The CDR3 extends over 13 amino acids. Trimming at V came to 6 bases and at J to 7 bases, leaving 8 bases not matched to a gene. In germline, CDR1 is LNHDA, CDR2 SQIVND (reference sequence). The CDR3 reads CASSFPQGDEAFF. In nucleotides, the CDR3 is TGTGCCAGTAGCTTCCCTCAGGGGGATGAAGCTTTCTTT.

This clonotype was seen a handful of times. The rearrangement links TRBV24-1 to TRBJ1-2; perhaps TRBD1 as D (5 bases). Germline lookup yields CDR1 KGHDR and CDR2 SFDVKD. Trimming cost V 3 bases and J 2 bases, with 9 bases left between them. CDR3 length: 14 residues. The CDR3 spells CATSDGTGNYGYTF. The CDR3, as DNA: TGTGCCACCAGTGATGGAACAGGCAACTATGGCTACACCTTC.

This clonotype has more than one count but fewer than ten. The chain links TRBV5-5 to TRBJ1-2; unclear D gene. The germline V gene has CDR1 SGHKS and CDR2 YYEKEE (reference sequence). This CDR3 contains 15 residues. Between the trimmed V and J ends, which lost 1 base and 0 bases, there was a span of 10 bases. The CDR3 DNA reads TGTGCCAGCAGCTTGTTTCAGACTACTAACTATGGCTACACCTTC. Translated: CASSLFQTTNYGYTF.

The chain uses TRBV9 and TRBJ1-2; D gene uncertain. Germline loops: CDR1 SGDLS, CDR2 YYNGEE. CDR3 length: 14 residues. Trimming left V 3 bases short and J 2 bases short, with 11 bases between. The CDR3 region is CASSGNSRNYGYTF. The CDR3 bases are TGTGCCAGCAGCGGTAATTCGCGGAACTATGGCTACACCTTC.

The chain couples TRBV5-1 to TRBJ2-6, with TRBD2 as a possible D gene (6 bases). This CDR3 contains 17 residues. The germline CDR1 and CDR2 sequences are SGHRS and YFSETQ. Trimming took off 4 bases at V and 0 bases at J, with 14 bases between the two ends. CDR3 loop: CASSKEDGSSGANVLTF. The CDR3 region has the DNA TGCGCCAGCAGCAAGGAGGACGGGAGCTCTGGGGCCAACGTCCTGACTTTC.

This clonotype showed up just once. The chain links TRBV7-9 to TRBJ2-5; the D is unclear. In germline, CDR1 is SEHNR, CDR2 FQNEAQ (reference sequence). Trimming took off 2 bases at V and 9 bases at J, with 4 bases between the two ends. The CDR3 contains 10 residues. This chain's CDR3 is CASSLPAQYF. The CDR3 nucleotides are TGTGCCAGCAGCTTACCGGCCCAGTACTTC. Full variable domain (remainder filled in from reference TRBV7-9 and TRBJ2-5): DTGVSQNPRHKITKRGQNVTFRCDPISEHNRLYWYRQTLGQGPEFLTYFQNEAQLEKSRLLSDRFSAERPKGSFSTLEIQRTEQGDSAMYLCASSLPAQYFGPGTRLLVL.

The genes are TRBV7-3 and TRBJ2-1; a weak D match, TRBD1 (6 bases). Trimming took 4 bases from V and 7 from J, leaving 11 bases between them. CDR1 and CDR2 from the germline V gene are SGHTA and FQGTGA. CDR3 size: 13 residues. The chain's CDR3 is CASSSTGLNEQFF. Here the CDR3 DNA reads TGTGCCAGCAGCTCAACAGGGTTGAATGAGCAGTTCTTC.

The CDR3 is CASRQGEDEKLFF. The CDR3 bases are TGTGCCAGCCGACAGGGGGAAGATGAAAAACTGTTTTTT. The chain links TRBV7-9 to TRBJ1-4; 9 nucleotides match TRBD1. Germline V gene sequence: CDR1 SEHNR, CDR2 FQNEAQ (reference sequence). The V segment lost 8 bases and the J segment 6 bases; nucleotides outside the gene matches: 4. The CDR3 runs to 13 residues.

The V call is TRBV29-1, the J call TRBJ1-5, with 8 bases that match TRBD1. V dropped 7 bases and J dropped 6; count of bases not matched to a gene: 8. The germline V gene encodes CDR1 SQVTM and CDR2 ANQGSEA. This CDR3 contains 13 residues. Written as DNA, the CDR3 is TGCAGCGCCCAGACAGGGGTGGGTCAGCCCCAGCATTTT. Amino acids: CSAQTGVGQPQHF.

This chain joins TRBV7-8 and TRBJ2-7; no firm D call. Germline V gene sequence: CDR1 SGHVS, CDR2 FQNEAQ. This CDR3 is 15 amino acids long. Trimming removed 4 bases from V and 0 bases from J, with 13 bases in between. The CDR3 protein is CASSSRAYLSYEQYF. In nucleotides, the CDR3 is TGTGCCAGCAGCTCCCGGGCCTATCTCTCCTACGAGCAGTACTTC. Drawing the rest from reference TRBV7-8 and TRBJ2-7, the complete variable domain is GAGVSQSPRYKVAKRGQDVALRCDPISGHVSLFWYQQALGQGPEFLTYFQNEAQLDKSGLPSDRFFAERPEGSVSTLKIQRTQQEDSAVYLCASSSRAYLSYEQYFGPGTRLTVT.

The genes are TRBV27 and TRBJ2-1, with 8 bases that match TRBD1. Germline values: CDR1 MNHEY, CDR2 SMNVEV (reference sequence). This CDR3 region has 14 residues. V shed 5 bases and J 2 bases; nucleotides not matched to a gene: 2. CDR3 sequence reads: CASSNRGTYNEQFF. CDR3 DNA sequence: TGTGCCAGCAGTAACAGGGGGACCTACAATGAGCAGTTCTTC.

The chain joins TRBV5-6 to TRBJ2-1, with TRBD1 as a possible D gene (6 bases). Trimming cost V 5 bases and J 3 bases, with 12 bases left between them. From germline, CDR1 is SGHDT and CDR2 YYEEEE. The CDR3 runs 14 residues. In DNA, the CDR3 is TGTGCCAGCAGATACGGACAGCACTACAATGAGCAGTTCTTC. It is translated as CASRYGQHYNEQFF.

This chain uses TRBV5-3 with TRBJ1-2; D gene unclear. TRBV5-3 is designated an ORF whose function remains uncertain. V lost 8 bases and J 0 bases, leaving 17 bases between the germline ends. This CDR3 region has 15 residues. The CDR3 DNA sequence: TGTGCCAGCTTGGACGGACGGTCAACTAACTATGGCTACACCTTC. Protein: CASLDGRSTNYGYTF.

The V call is TRBV6-6, the J call TRBJ1-6; D unclear. Trimming removed 1 base from V and 7 bases from J, with 11 bases in between. The CDR3 runs to 15 residues. Germline lookup yields CDR1 MNHNY and CDR2 SVGAGI (reference sequence). CDR3 coding DNA: TGTGCCAGCAGTTACTATCATGGAGGGAATTCACCCCTCCACTTT. This codes for CASSYYHGGNSPLHF.

The chain links TRBV5-1 to TRBJ2-3; 8 positions match TRBD2. Trimming cost V 0 bases and J 4 bases; bases outside gene matches: 4. From germline, CDR1 is SGHRS and CDR2 YFSETQ. This CDR3 is 15 amino acids long. For the CDR3, the DNA is TGCGCCAGCAGCTTGGACGGGAGGGCATCAGATACGCAGTATTTT. It specifies CASSLDGRASDTQYF.

The genes are TRBV9 and TRBJ1-2, with 10 bases identical to TRBD1. The J segment lost 3 bases and the V segment lost 0 bases, leaving 2 bases of the junction unmatched. Germline CDR1 reads SGDLS; CDR2 reads YYNGEE. The CDR3 totals 15 residues. CDR3 DNA sequence: TGTGCCAGCAGCGTAGCAGGGACAGGGGACTATGGCTACACCTTC. Its translation is CASSVAGTGDYGYTF.

There are a few counts of this clonotype. This chain links TRBV7-3 with TRBJ1-1; no clear D gene. V lost 6 bases to trimming and J lost 5 bases, with 13 bases between them. Germline CDR1 is SGHTA and CDR2 is FQGTGA. The CDR3 extends over 13 amino acids. CDR3 in amino acids: CASSLDRVTEAFF. In DNA, the CDR3 is TGTGCCAGCAGTTTGGACCGGGTGACTGAAGCTTTCTTT.